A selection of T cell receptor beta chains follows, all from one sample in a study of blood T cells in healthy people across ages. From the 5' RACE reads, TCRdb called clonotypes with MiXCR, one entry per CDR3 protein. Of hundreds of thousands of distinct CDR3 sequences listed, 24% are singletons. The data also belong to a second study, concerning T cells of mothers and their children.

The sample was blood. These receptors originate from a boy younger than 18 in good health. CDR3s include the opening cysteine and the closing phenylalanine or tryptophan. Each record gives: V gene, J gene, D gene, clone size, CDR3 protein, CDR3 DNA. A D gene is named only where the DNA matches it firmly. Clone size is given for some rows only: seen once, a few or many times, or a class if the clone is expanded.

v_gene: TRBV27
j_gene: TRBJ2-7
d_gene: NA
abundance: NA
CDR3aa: CASSWAGPPSSYEQYF
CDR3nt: TGTGCCAGCAGTTGGGCCGGTCCGCCGAGCTCCTACGAGCAGTACTTC

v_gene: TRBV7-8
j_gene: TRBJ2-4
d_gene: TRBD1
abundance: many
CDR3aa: CASSRQGNENIQYF
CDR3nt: TGTGCCAGCAGTCGACAGGGGAATGAAAACATTCAGTACTTC

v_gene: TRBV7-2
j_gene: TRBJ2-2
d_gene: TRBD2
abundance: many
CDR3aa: CASSRDYHPGELFF
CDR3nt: TGTGCCAGCAGCCGGGACTATCATCCCGGGGAGCTGTTTTTT

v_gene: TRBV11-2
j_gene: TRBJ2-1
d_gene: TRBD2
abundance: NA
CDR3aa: CASSFSGLASSYNEQFF
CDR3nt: TGTGCCAGCAGCTTCTCGGGACTAGCTAGCTCCTACAATGAGCAGTTCTTC

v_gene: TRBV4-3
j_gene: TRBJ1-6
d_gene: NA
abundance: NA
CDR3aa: CASSQAYNSPLHF
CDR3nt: TGCGCCAGCAGCCAGGCCTATAATTCACCCCTCCACTTT

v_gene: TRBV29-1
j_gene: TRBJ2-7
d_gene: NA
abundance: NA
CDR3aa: CSAHTRGF
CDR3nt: TGCAGCGCTCACACCCGGGGCTTC

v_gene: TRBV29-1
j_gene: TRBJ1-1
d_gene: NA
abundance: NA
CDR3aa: CSVLTGMNTEAFF
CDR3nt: TGCAGCGTCCTCACAGGTATGAACACTGAAGCTTTCTTT

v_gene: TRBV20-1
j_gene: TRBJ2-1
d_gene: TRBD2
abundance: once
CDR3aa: CSASGRATVGNEQFF
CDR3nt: TGCAGTGCTAGCGGGAGGGCCACAGTCGGCAATGAGCAGTTCTTC

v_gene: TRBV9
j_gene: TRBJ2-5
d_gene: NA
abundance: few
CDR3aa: CANSPQETQYF
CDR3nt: TGTGCCAACAGCCCCCAAGAGACCCAGTACTTC

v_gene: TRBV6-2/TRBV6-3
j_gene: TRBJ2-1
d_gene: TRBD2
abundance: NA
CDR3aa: CASSRTSGEYNEQFF
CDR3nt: TGTGCCAGCAGCAGAACTAGCGGGGAGTACAATGAGCAGTTCTTC

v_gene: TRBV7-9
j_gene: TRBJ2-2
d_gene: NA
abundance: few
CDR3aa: CASRPVSIRTGELFF
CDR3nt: TGTGCCAGCAGGCCAGTCTCGATTAGGACCGGGGAGCTGTTTTTT

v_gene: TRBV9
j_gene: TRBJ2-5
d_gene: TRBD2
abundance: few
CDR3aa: CASSPDGTSGETQYF
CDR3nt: TGTGCCAGCAGCCCTGACGGGACTAGCGGAGAGACCCAGTACTTC

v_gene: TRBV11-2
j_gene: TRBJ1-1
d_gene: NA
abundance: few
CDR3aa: CASTLNGAEAFF
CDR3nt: TGTGCCAGCACCCTAAACGGCGCTGAAGCTTTCTTT

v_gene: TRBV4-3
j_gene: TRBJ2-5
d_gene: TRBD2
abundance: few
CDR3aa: CASSLFSGGLPPQETQYF
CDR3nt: TGCGCCAGCAGCCTATTTAGCGGGGGGCTTCCACCACAAGAGACCCAGTACTTC

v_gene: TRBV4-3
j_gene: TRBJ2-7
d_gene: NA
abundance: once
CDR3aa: CASSQAGRASEQYF
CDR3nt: TGCGCCAGCAGCCAGGCCGGACGGGCCTCGGAGCAGTACTTC

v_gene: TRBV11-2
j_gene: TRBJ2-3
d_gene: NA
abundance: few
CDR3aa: CASSLGHEQGRAQYF
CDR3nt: TGTGCCAGCAGCTTAGGGCATGAACAGGGACGGGCGCAGTATTTT

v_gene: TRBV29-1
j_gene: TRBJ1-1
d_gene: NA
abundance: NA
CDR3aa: CSVVQAVPVNTEAFF
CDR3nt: TGCAGCGTTGTTCAGGCCGTCCCTGTGAACACTGAAGCTTTCTTT

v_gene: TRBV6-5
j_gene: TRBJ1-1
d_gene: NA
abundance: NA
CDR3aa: CASSYSNPFDTEAFF
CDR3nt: TGTGCCAGCAGTTACTCGAACCCATTTGACACTGAAGCTTTCTTT

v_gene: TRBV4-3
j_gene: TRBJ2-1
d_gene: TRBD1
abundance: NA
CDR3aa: CASSRRQGANEQFF
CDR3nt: TGCGCCAGCAGCCGCCGACAGGGGGCGAATGAGCAGTTCTTC

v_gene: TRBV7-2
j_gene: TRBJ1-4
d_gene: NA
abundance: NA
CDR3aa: CASSRGVGGENEKLFF
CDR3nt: TGTGCCAGCAGCCGGGGGGTTGGGGGGGAAAATGAAAAACTGTTTTTT

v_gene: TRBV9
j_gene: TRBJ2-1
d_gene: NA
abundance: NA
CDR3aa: CASSVGGIYNEQFF
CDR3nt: TGTGCCAGCAGCGTAGGGGGGATCTACAATGAGCAGTTCTTC

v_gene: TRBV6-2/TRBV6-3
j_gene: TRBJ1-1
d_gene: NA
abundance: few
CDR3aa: CASTEGVNTEAFF
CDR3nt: TGTGCCAGCACTGAAGGGGTGAACACTGAAGCTTTCTTT

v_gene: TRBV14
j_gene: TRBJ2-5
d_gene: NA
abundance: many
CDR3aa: CASSQEGETQYF
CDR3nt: TGTGCCAGCAGCCAAGAGGGGGAGACCCAGTACTTC

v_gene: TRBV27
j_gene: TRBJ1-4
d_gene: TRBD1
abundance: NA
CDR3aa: CASSFRTGGDEKLFF
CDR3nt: TGTGCCAGCAGTTTCAGGACAGGGGGGGATGAAAAACTGTTTTTT

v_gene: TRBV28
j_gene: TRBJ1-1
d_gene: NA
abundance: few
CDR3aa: CASSPPRGPPEMNTEAFF
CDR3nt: TGTGCCAGCAGTCCACCACGCGGACCACCCGAAATGAACACTGAAGCTTTCTTT

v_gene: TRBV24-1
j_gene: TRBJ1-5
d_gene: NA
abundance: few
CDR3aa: CATSASTGFNNQPQHF
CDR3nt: TGTGCCACCAGTGCCTCCACAGGGTTCAACAATCAGCCCCAGCATTTT

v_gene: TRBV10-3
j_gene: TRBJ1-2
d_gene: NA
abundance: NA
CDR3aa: CAISESSYKTVNYGYTF
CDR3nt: TGTGCCATCAGTGAGTCTTCTTATAAGACTGTAAACTATGGCTACACCTTC

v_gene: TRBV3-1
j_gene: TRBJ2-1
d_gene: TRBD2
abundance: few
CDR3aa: CASSQTSGGAIRNEQFF
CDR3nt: TGTGCCAGCAGCCAGACTAGCGGGGGGGCTATTCGAAATGAGCAGTTCTTC

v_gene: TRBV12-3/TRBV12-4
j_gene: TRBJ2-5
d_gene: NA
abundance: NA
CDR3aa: CASSWASLGQETQYF
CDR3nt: TGTGCCAGCAGTTGGGCTAGTCTTGGCCAAGAGACCCAGTACTTC

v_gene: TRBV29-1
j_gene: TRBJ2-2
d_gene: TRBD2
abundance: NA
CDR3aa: CSVEEPLAGSTGELFF
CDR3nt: TGCAGCGTTGAAGAACCGCTAGCGGGATCCACCGGGGAGCTGTTTTTT

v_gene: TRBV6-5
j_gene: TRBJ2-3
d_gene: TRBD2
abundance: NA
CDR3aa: CASSYTERGATDTQYF
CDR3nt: TGTGCCAGCAGTTACACCGAGCGGGGGGCCACAGATACGCAGTATTTT

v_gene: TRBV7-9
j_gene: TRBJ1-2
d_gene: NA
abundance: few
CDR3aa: CASSLVGRYYTF
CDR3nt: TGTGCCAGCAGCTTAGTGGGACGGTATTACACCTTC

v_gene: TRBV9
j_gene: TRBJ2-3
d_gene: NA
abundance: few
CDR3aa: CASSVVQERTDTQYF
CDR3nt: TGTGCCAGCAGCGTAGTACAGGAGCGCACAGATACGCAGTATTTT

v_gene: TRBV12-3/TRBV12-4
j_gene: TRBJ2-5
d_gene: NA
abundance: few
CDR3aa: CASSPGAGKETQYF
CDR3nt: TGTGCCAGCAGCCCCGGGGCAGGGAAAGAGACCCAGTACTTC

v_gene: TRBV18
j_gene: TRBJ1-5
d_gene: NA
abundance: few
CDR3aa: CASSPYRLMNQPQHF
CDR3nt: TGTGCCAGCTCACCCTATCGACTGATGAATCAGCCCCAGCATTTT

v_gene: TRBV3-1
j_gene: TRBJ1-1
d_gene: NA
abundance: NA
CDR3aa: CASSQGGLGDAEAFF
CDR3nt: TGTGCCAGCAGCCAAGGCGGGTTAGGAGACGCTGAAGCTTTCTTT

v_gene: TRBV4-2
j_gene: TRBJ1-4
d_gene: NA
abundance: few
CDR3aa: CASSQNVGLTNEKLLF
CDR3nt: TGTGCCAGCAGCCAAAACGTGGGGTTGACTAATGAAAAACTGCTTTTT

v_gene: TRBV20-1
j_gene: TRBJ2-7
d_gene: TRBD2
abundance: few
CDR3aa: CSARVPSGSYEQYF
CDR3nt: TGCAGTGCTAGAGTTCCTAGCGGGAGCTACGAGCAGTACTTC

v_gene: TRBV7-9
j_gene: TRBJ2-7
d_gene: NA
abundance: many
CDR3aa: CASSPGPPYEQYF
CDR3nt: TGTGCCAGCAGCCCAGGGCCACCCTACGAGCAGTACTTC

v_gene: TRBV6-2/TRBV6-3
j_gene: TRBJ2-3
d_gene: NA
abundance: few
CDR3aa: CASSYLGTPRAGYTDTQYF
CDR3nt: TGTGCCAGCAGTTACCTCGGGACACCACGAGCGGGCTACACAGATACGCAGTATTTT

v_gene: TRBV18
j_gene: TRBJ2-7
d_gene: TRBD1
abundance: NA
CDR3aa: CASSSTGTGLYYEQYF
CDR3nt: TGTGCCAGCTCATCCACCGGGACAGGACTGTACTACGAGCAGTACTTC

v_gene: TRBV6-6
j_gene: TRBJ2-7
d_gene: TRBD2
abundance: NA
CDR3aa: CASSPPLERGAYEQYF
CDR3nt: TGTGCCAGCAGCCCCCCCTTGGAGCGGGGGGCCTACGAGCAGTACTTC

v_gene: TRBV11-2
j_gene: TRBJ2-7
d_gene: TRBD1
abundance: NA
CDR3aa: CASSLNSDRWGSGYEQYF
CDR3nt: TGTGCCAGCAGCTTAAATTCGGACAGGTGGGGTTCAGGCTACGAGCAGTACTTC

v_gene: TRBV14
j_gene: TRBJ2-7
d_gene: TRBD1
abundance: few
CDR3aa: CASSPPGQGIVQYF
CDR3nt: TGTGCCAGCAGCCCTCCGGGACAGGGAATTGTACAGTACTTC

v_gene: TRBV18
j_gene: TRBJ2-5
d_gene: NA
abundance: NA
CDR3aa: CASSPQGSETQYF
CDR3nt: TGTGCCAGCTCACCTCAGGGGAGCGAGACCCAGTACTTC

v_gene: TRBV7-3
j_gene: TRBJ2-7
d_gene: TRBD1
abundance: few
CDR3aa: CASSAQPGQSYEQYF
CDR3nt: TGTGCCAGCAGCGCACAACCGGGACAGAGTTACGAGCAGTACTTC

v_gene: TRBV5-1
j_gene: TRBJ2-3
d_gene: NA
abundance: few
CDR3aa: CASSSEKGPSTDTQYF
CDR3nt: TGCGCCAGCAGCTCAGAGAAGGGGCCTAGCACAGATACGCAGTATTTT

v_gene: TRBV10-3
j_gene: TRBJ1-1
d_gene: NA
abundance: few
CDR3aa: CAISETGGSPAFF
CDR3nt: TGTGCCATCAGTGAGACGGGAGGGTCACCGGCTTTCTTT

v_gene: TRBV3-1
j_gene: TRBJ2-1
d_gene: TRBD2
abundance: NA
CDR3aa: CASTGGAGNYNEQFF
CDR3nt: TGTGCCAGCACGGGCGGAGCGGGGAACTACAATGAGCAGTTCTTC

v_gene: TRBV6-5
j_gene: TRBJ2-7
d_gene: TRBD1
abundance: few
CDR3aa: CASRQGQTRSYEQYF
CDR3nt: TGTGCCAGCAGACAGGGACAGACCCGCTCCTACGAGCAGTACTTC

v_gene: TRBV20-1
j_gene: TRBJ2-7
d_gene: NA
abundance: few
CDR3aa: CSARGQDNLGNYEQYF
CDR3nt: TGCAGTGCTAGAGGACAGGATAACCTCGGAAACTACGAGCAGTACTTC

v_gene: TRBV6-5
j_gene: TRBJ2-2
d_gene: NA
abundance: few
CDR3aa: CASSYSNTGELFF
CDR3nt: TGTGCCAGCAGTTACTCGAACACCGGGGAGCTGTTTTTT

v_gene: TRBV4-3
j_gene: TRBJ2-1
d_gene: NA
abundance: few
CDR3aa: CASSQDGTDEQFF
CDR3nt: TGCGCCAGCAGCCAAGATGGCACCGATGAGCAGTTCTTC

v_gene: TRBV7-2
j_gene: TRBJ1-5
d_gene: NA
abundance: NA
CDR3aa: CACSAGLTDTQHF
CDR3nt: TGTGCCTGTTCGGCGGGCCTTACAGATACGCAGCATTTT

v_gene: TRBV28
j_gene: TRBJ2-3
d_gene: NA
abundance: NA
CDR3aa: CASSFWQRTDTQYF
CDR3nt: TGTGCCAGCAGCTTCTGGCAGCGCACAGATACGCAGTATTTT

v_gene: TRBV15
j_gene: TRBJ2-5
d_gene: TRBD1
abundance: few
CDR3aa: CATRDRGEETQYF
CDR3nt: TGTGCCACCCGGGACAGGGGAGAGGAGACCCAGTACTTC

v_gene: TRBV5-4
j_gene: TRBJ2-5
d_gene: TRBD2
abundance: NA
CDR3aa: CASSGGGRLQETQYF
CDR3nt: TGTGCCAGCAGCGGGGGGGGACGGCTACAAGAGACCCAGTACTTC